The source of this TCR beta chain is a study of blood T cell repertoires in COVID-19. As for the study in general: Italy, Spain and the United States were the sources of the convalescent and acute COVID-19 samples. Nucleic acid was either cDNA or gDNA, and it came from T cells, B-cell-depleted T cells, or PBMCs.

The Seattle patients, enrolled during active infection, were followed longitudinally. Germline assignment: CDR1 LNHDA and CDR2 SQIVND (reference sequence). Trimming shortened V by 1 base and J by 7 bases, and 17 bases separated the two germline ends. CDR3 length: 17 amino acids. Authors' data handling: From reference gene primer amplification, estimates of nucleated cell counts were derived. TCRdb's copy holds only in-frame clones and misses some; the assay was immunoSEQ multiplex PCR. That table furnishes V, J and clone size, whereas the DNA furnished D and trimming. Among some 250,000 clones, approximately 86% were seen once, and the ten largest hold more than 4.5%.

Material for sequencing was peripheral blood. The clonotype was recovered from a woman aged 55-69 years with COVID-19, enrolled during active disease. The V and J genes are TRBV19 and TRBJ1-6; D perhaps matches TRBD1 (5 bases). CDR3 region: CASSIVRRAGRNSPLHF. CDR3 DNA: TGTGCCAGTAGTATAGTCCGCCGGGCAGGGAGGAATTCACCCCTCCACTTT.